The present entry profiles one TCR beta chain with its context. Its antigen is not known. The data originate from a study of T cell responses to AZD1222 COVID-19 vaccine. Study-wide results and caveats: Unmutated variant regions are reportedly targeted by nearly half of spike-specific TCRs. Without day 14 samples, only post-peak T cell repertoires were studied.

The protocol was immunoSEQ multiplex PCR, while the TCRdb copy is restricted to in-frame clones and leaves out a portion. The sample consists of roughly 200,000 clones, almost 95% of them appearing once. V dropped 8 bases and J dropped 7 bases, with 15 bases sitting between them. From germline, CDR1 is LGHDT and CDR2 YNNKEL (reference sequence). The CDR3 loop spans 13 amino acids. The material was peripheral blood, obtained on day 0 of AZD1222 vaccination. The genes are TRBV3-1 (or the pseudogene TRBV3-2) and TRBJ2-1; D may correspond to TRBD1 or TRBD2 (6 bases each). This TCR was sampled from an adult in good health. This CDR3 is CASSPGALNEQFF. For the CDR3, the DNA is TGTGCCAGCTCCCCGGGGGCGTTGAATGAGCAGTTCTTC.